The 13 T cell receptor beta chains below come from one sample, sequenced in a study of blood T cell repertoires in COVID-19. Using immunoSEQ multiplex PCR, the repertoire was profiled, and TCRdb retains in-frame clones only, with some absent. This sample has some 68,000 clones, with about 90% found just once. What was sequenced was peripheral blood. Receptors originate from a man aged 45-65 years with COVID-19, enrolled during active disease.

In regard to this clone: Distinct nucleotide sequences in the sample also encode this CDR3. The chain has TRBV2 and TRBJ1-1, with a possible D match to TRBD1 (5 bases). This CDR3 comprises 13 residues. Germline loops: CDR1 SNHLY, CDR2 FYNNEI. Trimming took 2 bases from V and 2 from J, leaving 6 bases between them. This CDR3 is CASSEQGNTEAFF. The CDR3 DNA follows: TGTGCCAGCAGTGAACAGGGAAACACTGAAGCTTTCTTT.

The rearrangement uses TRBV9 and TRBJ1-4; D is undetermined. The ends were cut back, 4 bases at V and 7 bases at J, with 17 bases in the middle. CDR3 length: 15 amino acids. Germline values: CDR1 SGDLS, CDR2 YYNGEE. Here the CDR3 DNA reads TGTGCCAGCAGCACCGCACTGGAGGTCGGTGAAAAACTGTTTTTT. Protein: CASSTALEVGEKLFF.

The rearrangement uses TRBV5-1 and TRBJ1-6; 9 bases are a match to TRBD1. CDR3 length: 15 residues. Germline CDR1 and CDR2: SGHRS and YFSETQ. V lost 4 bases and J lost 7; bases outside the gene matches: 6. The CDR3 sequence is CASSLSGQGNSPLHF. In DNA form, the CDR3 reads TGCGCCAGCAGCCTCTCGGGACAGGGAAATTCACCCCTCCACTTT.

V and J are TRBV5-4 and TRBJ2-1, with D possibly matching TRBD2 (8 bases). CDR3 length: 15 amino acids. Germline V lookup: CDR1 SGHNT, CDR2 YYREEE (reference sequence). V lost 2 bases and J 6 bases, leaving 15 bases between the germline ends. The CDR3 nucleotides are TGTGCCAGCAGCTTCAGGGGGACTAGGCCCAATGAGCAGTTCTTC. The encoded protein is CASSFRGTRPNEQFF.

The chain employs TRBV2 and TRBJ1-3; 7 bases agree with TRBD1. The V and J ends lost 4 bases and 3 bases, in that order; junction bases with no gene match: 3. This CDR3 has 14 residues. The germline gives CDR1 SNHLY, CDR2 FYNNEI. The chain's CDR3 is CASSGTGSGNTIYF. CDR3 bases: TGTGCCAGCAGTGGGACAGGAAGTGGAAACACCATATATTTT.

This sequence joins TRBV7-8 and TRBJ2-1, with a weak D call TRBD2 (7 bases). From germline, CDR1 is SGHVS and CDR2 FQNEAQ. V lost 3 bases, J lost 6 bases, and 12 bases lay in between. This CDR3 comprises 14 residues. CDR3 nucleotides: TGTGCCAGCAGCTTTGAGGGGGGGCTCAATGAGCAGTTCTTC. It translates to CASSFEGGLNEQFF.

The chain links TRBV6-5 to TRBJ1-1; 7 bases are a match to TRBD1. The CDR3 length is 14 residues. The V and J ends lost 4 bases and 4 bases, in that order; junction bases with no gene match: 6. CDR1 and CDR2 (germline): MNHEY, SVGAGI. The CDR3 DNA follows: TGTGCCAGCAGTTTAGACAGGGTGGCCACTGAAGCTTTCTTT. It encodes CASSLDRVATEAFF.

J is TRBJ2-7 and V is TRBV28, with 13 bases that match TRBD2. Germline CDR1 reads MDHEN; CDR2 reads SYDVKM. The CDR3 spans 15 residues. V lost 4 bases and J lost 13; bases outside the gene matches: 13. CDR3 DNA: TGTGCCAGCAGTTGGGAGACTAGCGGGAGGTTGAAATTATACTTC. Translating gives CASSWETSGRLKLYF.

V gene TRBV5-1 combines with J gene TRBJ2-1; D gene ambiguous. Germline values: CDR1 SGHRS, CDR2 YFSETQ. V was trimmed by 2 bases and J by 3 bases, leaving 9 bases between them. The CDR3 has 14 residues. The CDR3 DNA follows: TGCGCCAGCAGCTTAGCAATGGTCTACAATGAGCAGTTCTTC. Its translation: CASSLAMVYNEQFF.

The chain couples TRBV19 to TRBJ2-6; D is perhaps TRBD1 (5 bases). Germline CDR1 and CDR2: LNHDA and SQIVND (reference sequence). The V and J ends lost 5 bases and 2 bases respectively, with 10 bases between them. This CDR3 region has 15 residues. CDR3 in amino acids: CASSDQGTGANVLTF. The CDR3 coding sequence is TGTGCCAGTAGTGATCAGGGTACTGGGGCCAACGTCCTGACTTTC.

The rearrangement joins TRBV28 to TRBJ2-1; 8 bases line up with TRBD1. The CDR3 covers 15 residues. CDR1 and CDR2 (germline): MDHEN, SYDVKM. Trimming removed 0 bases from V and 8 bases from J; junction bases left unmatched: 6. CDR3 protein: CASSLWGQGADEQFF. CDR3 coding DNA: TGTGCCAGCAGTTTATGGGGCCAGGGGGCAGATGAGCAGTTCTTC.

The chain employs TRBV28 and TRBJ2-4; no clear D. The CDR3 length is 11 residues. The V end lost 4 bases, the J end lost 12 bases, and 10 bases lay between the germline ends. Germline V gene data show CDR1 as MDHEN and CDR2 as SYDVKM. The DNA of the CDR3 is TGTGCCAGCAGTTCATTGGGCAGTCAGTACTTC. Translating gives CASSSLGSQYF.

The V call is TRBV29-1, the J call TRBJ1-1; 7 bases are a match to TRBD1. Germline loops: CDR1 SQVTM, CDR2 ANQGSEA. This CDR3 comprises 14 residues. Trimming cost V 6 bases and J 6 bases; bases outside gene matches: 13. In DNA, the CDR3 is TGCAGCGTCCAGACAGGGATGGTATCCGCTGAAGCTTTCTTT. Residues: CSVQTGMVSAEAFF.